One and the same sample provided the 27 T cell receptor beta chains below, sequenced in a study of T cells after yellow fever vaccination. In TCRdb, the 5' RACE reads were re-called with MiXCR into one record per CDR3 protein. The sample shows 500,000 to 700,000 distinct CDR3 sequences, 15% to 20% of them seen only once. The sequences come from PBMCs, collected 15 days after the yellow fever booster vaccination. Receptors originate from a man younger than 40 who received the YFV17D yellow fever vaccine.

The rearrangement uses TRBV18 and TRBJ2-2; D not certain. V was cut by 5 bases and J by 5 bases, with 15 bases left in between. The CDR3 sequence is 15 residues long. CDR1 is KGHSH, CDR2 LQKENI, per germline. CDR3 residues: CASSSVDRRTGELFF. CDR3 nucleotide sequence: TGTGCCAGCTCAAGCGTAGACCGCCGTACCGGGGAGCTGTTTTTT.

V and J are TRBV20-1 and TRBJ2-1, with 8 bases identical to TRBD2. Germline V gene sequence: CDR1 DFQATT, CDR2 SNEGSKA (reference sequence). V shed 4 bases and J 3 bases; nucleotides not matched to a gene: 5. This CDR3 contains 14 residues. DNA of the CDR3: TGCAGTGCTATTAAGCGGGGGCTCTACAATGAGCAGTTCTTC. This gives the protein CSAIKRGLYNEQFF.

The chain recombines TRBV20-1 with TRBJ2-2; D remains unclear. Germline V gives CDR1 DFQATT, CDR2 SNEGSKA (reference sequence). The CDR3 runs 14 residues. The V end was cut by 1 base, the J end by 0 bases, with 6 bases between. The DNA for the CDR3 is TGCAGTGCTAGAGTAAGAGCGAACACCGGGGAGCTGTTTTTT. This codes for CSARVRANTGELFF.

This chain joins TRBV2 and TRBJ2-2, with D possibly TRBD2 on 6 matching bases. The CDR3 sequence is 14 residues long. Germline V CDR1 and CDR2: SNHLY, FYNNEI. V lost 6 bases, J lost 4 bases, and 12 bases lay in between. The CDR3 DNA sequence: TGTGCCAGCAGGAAGGAGGGGACCACCGGGGAGCTGTTTTTT. This encodes CASRKEGTTGELFF. The variable domain in full, completed from reference TRBV2 and TRBJ2-2, reads EPEVTQTPSHQVTQMGQEVILRCVPISNHLYFYWYRQILGQKVEFLVSFYNNEISEKSEIFDDQFSVERPDGSNFTLKIRSTKLEDSAMYFCASRKEGTTGELFFGEGSRLTVL.

V is TRBV5-1 and J is TRBJ2-2; D is ambiguous. The CDR3 has 16 residues. Between the trimmed V and J ends, which lost 0 bases and 1 base, there was a span of 10 bases. From germline, CDR1 is SGHRS and CDR2 YFSETQ. CDR3 coding DNA: TGCGCCAGCAGCTTGGTTGCGACCATGAACACCGGGGAGCTGTTTTTT. Encoded protein: CASSLVATMNTGELFF.

This clonotype turned up a few times. The chain carries TRBV6-5 and TRBJ1-6; D may be TRBD1 (5 bases). This CDR3 has 16 residues. Germline CDR1 reads MNHEY; CDR2 reads SVGAGI. Trimming stripped 0 bases from V and 2 bases from J, with 8 bases between. The CDR3 loop reads CASSYSATAYNSPLHF. The DNA of the CDR3 is TGTGCCAGCAGTTACTCGGCGACAGCCTATAATTCACCCCTCCACTTT.

This clonotype was detected only a few times. V and J are TRBV20-1 and TRBJ1-2; 7 nucleotides align to TRBD1. This CDR3 is built from 14 residues. Per the germline V gene, CDR1 is DFQATT and CDR2 is SNEGSKA (reference sequence). J was trimmed by 6 bases and V by 4 bases; bases with no gene match: 11. CDR3 amino acids: CSAIGTVGPDGYTF. DNA of the CDR3: TGCAGTGCTATTGGGACAGTGGGGCCTGATGGCTACACCTTC.

The rearrangement joins TRBV15 to TRBJ1-6, with D perhaps TRBD1 (5 bases). The germline CDR1 and CDR2 sequences are LNHNV and YYDKDF (reference sequence). V lost 1 base and J lost 6, with 10 bases in between. This CDR3 comprises 15 residues. CDR3 sequence: CATSRGGGGNSPLHF. The CDR3 nucleotides read TGTGCCACCAGCAGAGGTGGGGGGGGTAATTCACCCCTCCACTTT.

In this sample, this clonotype turned up a few times. V and J are TRBV7-2 and TRBJ1-5; 9 nucleotides agree with TRBD1. The CDR3 consists of 14 residues. V was clipped by 5 bases and J by 2 bases; unmatched bases: 1. In germline, CDR1 is SGHTA, CDR2 FQGNSA. CDR3 sequence (DNA): TGTGCCAGCAGCCGGGACAGGGGCAATCAGCCCCAGCATTTT. This translates into CASSRDRGNQPQHF.

This clonotype has only a few counts. The chain combines TRBV20-1 with TRBJ2-1; no reliable D call. CDR1 and CDR2 (germline): DFQATT, SNEGSKA (reference sequence). The CDR3 is made up of 13 amino acids. The V end was cut by 2 bases, the J end by 4 bases, with 9 bases between. This CDR3 reads CSARPSLYNEQFF. The DNA of the CDR3 is TGCAGTGCTAGACCCTCCCTATACAATGAGCAGTTCTTC.

Points on this clonotype: This is likely a read error, given that the CDR3 carries no conserved phenylalanine or tryptophan at its end. The chain carries TRBV7-2 and TRBJ1-6, with a weak D call TRBD1 (5 bases). Trimming removed 0 bases at V and 7 bases at J, with 7 bases between. The CDR3 length is 14 residues. The V gene's germline CDR1 is SGHTA and CDR2 FQGNSA. The CDR3 protein is CASSLAAGNSPLHL. For the CDR3, the DNA is TGTGCCAGCAGCTTAGCCGCAGGGAATTCACCCCTCCACCTT.

The chain links TRBV14 to TRBJ2-1; the D gene is possibly TRBD2 (6 bases). The CDR3 is made up of 15 amino acids. Trimming took 6 bases from V and 7 from J, leaving 19 bases between them. CDR1 is SGHDN and CDR2 is FVKESK in the germline V gene. CDR3 loop: CASRAGSSEGNEQFF. As DNA, the CDR3 is TGTGCCAGCAGGGCGGGGAGTAGCGAGGGGAATGAGCAGTTCTTC.

This clonotype was counted only a few times. This chain links TRBV20-1 with TRBJ1-4; D may be TRBD1 (5 bases). CDR3 size: 13 residues. V was clipped by 7 bases and J by 0 bases, with 9 bases between them. The germline CDR1 and CDR2 sequences are DFQATT and SNEGSKA (reference sequence). CDR3 residues: CSVGHTTNEKLFF. Here the CDR3 DNA reads TGCAGTGTAGGACATACAACTAATGAAAAACTGTTTTTT.

This chain joins TRBV6-1 and TRBJ2-5, with D unclear. This CDR3 is 18 amino acids long. Trimming removed 7 bases from V and 4 bases from J, with 28 bases in between. Germline CDR1 is MNHNS and CDR2 is SASEGT. CDR3 loop: CASIHERTSLTPRETQYF. CDR3 nucleotides: TGTGCCAGCATCCACGAACGGACGAGCCTGACACCCAGAGAGACCCAGTACTTC.

The rearrangement joins TRBV18 to TRBJ1-5; the match to TRBD1 covers 7 bases. The CDR3 spans 18 residues. Germline V lookup: CDR1 KGHSH, CDR2 LQKENI. V gave up 1 base and J gave up 0 bases; unmatched junction bases: 9. The CDR3: CASSPQGALHYSNQPQHF. CDR3 nucleotides: TGTGCCAGCTCACCACAGGGGGCTCTGCATTATAGCAATCAGCCCCAGCATTTT.

V and J are TRBV27 and TRBJ2-7; TRBD2 agrees at 9 bases. Trimming took 5 bases from V and 1 from J; bases not matched to a gene: 6. CDR1 MNHEY and CDR2 SMNVEV come from the germline V gene (reference sequence). This CDR3 comprises 15 residues. Here the CDR3 DNA reads TGTGCCAGCAGTCCCCTCCTAGCGGGGTCCTACGAGCAGTACTTC. Translated, it gives CASSPLLAGSYEQYF.

This clonotype was counted only a few times. The chain is built from TRBV20-1 and TRBJ2-7, with TRBD1 as a possible D gene (5 bases). The CDR3 spans 14 residues. V was clipped by 6 bases and J by 1 base, with 16 bases between them. The germline V gene encodes CDR1 DFQATT and CDR2 SNEGSKA (reference sequence). The CDR3 coding sequence is TGCAGTGCAAGTATGACAGAACGGTCCTACGAGCAGTACTTC. It is translated as CSASMTERSYEQYF.

This clonotype has a handful of counts. This chain connects TRBV23-1 to TRBJ2-7; D is uncertain. TRBV23-1 is an ORF; its function is uncertain. V was cut by 10 bases and J by 7 bases, with 11 bases left in between. The CDR3 totals 10 residues. CDR3 region: CATPVGEQYF. In DNA form, the CDR3 reads TGCGCCACCCCCGTGGGGGAGCAGTACTTC.

In its sample, this clonotype was seen a few times. V and J are TRBV7-6 and TRBJ2-1; D gene uncertain. Germline V lookup: CDR1 SGHVS, CDR2 FNYEAQ. The CDR3 is made up of 15 amino acids. The V gene lost 2 bases and the J gene lost 4 bases, with 12 bases spanning the gap. In DNA, the CDR3 is TGTGCCAGCAGCTTACTCGGTTGGGAATACAATGAGCAGTTCTTC. Its protein is CASSLLGWEYNEQFF.

In its sample, this clonotype was seen a few times. The rearrangement joins TRBV7-2 to TRBJ2-1; 11 bases fit TRBD2. The CDR3 runs 16 residues. The V gene end was trimmed by 1 base and the J gene end by 6 bases; junction bases not matched to a gene: 5. Germline V lookup: CDR1 SGHTA, CDR2 FQGNSA. CDR3 protein: CASSLGTSGFINEQFF. For the CDR3, the DNA is TGTGCCAGCAGCTTAGGGACTAGCGGGTTTATCAATGAGCAGTTCTTC.

This clonotype was picked up a small number of times. The chain recombines TRBV6-6 with TRBJ2-7; D uncertain. This CDR3 contains 13 residues. Germline CDR1 and CDR2: MNHNY and SVGAGI (reference sequence). V was cut by 5 bases and J by 3 bases, with 11 bases left in between. CDR3 protein: CASSKLQYYEQYF. CDR3 in DNA: TGTGCCAGCAGTAAACTTCAGTACTACGAGCAGTACTTC.

This clonotype has a handful of counts. This chain connects TRBV7-2 to TRBJ2-7, with 7 bases lining up with TRBD2. CDR1 and CDR2 from the germline V gene are SGHTA and FQGNSA. Trimming took 3 bases from V and 4 from J; bases not matched to a gene: 6. CDR3 size: 14 residues. DNA for the CDR3: TGTGCCAGCAGCTTTTCGGGACTACCATACGAGCAGTACTTC. As protein: CASSFSGLPYEQYF.

This clonotype was seen more than once but under ten times. The CDR3 spells CSADRGRFGNQPQHF. Written as DNA, the CDR3 is TGCAGTGCTGACAGGGGCAGGTTTGGCAATCAGCCCCAGCATTTT. The chain joins TRBV20-1 to TRBJ1-5, with 8 nucleotides matching TRBD1. The ends lost 5 bases at V and 2 bases at J; junction bases unmatched: 8. Per the germline V gene, CDR1 is DFQATT and CDR2 is SNEGSKA (reference sequence). The CDR3 runs 15 residues.

This clonotype was picked up a small number of times. CDR3 DNA: TGTGCCAGCAGTTTCCTTGGGGGCACCTACAATGAGCAGTTCTTC. Its translation is CASSFLGGTYNEQFF. The rearrangement joins TRBV27 to TRBJ2-1; D perhaps matches TRBD1 (6 bases). Between the trimmed V and J ends, which lost 3 bases and 2 bases, there was a span of 11 bases. Germline V lookup: CDR1 MNHEY, CDR2 SMNVEV (reference sequence). This CDR3 is 15 amino acids long.

The sample holds a few counts of this clonotype. The chain uses TRBV15 and TRBJ2-1; tentatively, D is TRBD2 (5 bases). Germline V CDR1 and CDR2: LNHNV, YYDKDF (reference sequence). The CDR3 is 13 amino acids. With 5 bases removed from V and 10 bases from J, the gap between germline ends came to 15 bases. The CDR3 sequence is CATSASRREEQFF. CDR3 nucleotides: TGTGCCACCAGCGCCTCCCGCCGGGAAGAGCAGTTCTTC.

The rearrangement uses TRBV7-9 and TRBJ2-7; TRBD2 matches at 9 bases. In germline, CDR1 is SEHNR, CDR2 FQNEAQ (reference sequence). Trimming at V came to 6 bases and at J to 9 bases, leaving 9 bases not matched to a gene. The CDR3 is made up of 13 amino acids. CDR3 DNA sequence: TGTGCCAGCAGTCCTAGCGGGACGGTTTTGCAGTACTTC. It yields the protein CASSPSGTVLQYF.

This clonotype was seen a handful of times. The CDR3 reads CAWSVPGAAHEQYF. Here the CDR3 DNA reads TGTGCCTGGAGTGTACCGGGGGCAGCCCACGAGCAGTACTTC. The rearrangement links TRBV30 to TRBJ2-7; D may match TRBD1 or TRBD2 (6 bases each). This CDR3 comprises 14 residues. Trimming shortened V by 0 bases and J by 5 bases, and 14 bases separated the two germline ends. Germline assignment: CDR1 GTSNPN and CDR2 SVGIG (reference sequence). Filled out from reference TRBV30 and TRBJ2-7, the complete variable domain reads SQTIHQWPATLVQPVGSPLSLECTVEGTSNPNLYWYRQAAGRGLQLLFYSVGIGQISSEVPQNLSASRPQDRQFILSSKKLLLSDSGFYLCAWSVPGAAHEQYFGPGTRLTVT.